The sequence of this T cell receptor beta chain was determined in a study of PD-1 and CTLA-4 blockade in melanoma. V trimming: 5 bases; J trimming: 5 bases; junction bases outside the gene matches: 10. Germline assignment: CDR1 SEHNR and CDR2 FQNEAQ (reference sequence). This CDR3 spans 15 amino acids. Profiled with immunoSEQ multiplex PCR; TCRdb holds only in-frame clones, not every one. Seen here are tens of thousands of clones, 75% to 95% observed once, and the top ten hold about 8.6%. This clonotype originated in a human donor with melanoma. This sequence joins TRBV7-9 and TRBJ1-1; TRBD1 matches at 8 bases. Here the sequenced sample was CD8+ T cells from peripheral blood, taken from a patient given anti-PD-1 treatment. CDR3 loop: CASSAQGQGRTEAFF. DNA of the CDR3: TGTGCCAGCAGCGCCCAAGGACAGGGAAGAACTGAAGCTTTCTTT.